Presented here are 22 T cell receptor beta chains from one specimen sequenced in a study of T-cell reconstitution after alpha-beta-depleted transplantation in children. Using unique molecular identifiers, the investigators prepared the TCRbeta library. TCRdb analysed the PCR reads with MiXCR anew, one entry per CDR3 protein. Of 490,000 or so distinct CDR3 sequences detected, approximately 10% appear once; the ten largest clones hold around 2%. Sequences were derived from PBMCs, sampled before TCRalphabeta/CD19-depleted stem cell transplant. All receptors come from a child aged 2 to 9 with inherited bone marrow failure, due to receive a stem cell transplant.

The table lists this clonotype with many counts. The genes are TRBV10-3 and TRBJ2-1; 7 bases match TRBD1. V lost 2 bases, J lost 9 bases, and 4 bases stayed unmatched. CDR3 length: 13 residues. Germline CDR1 is ENHRY and CDR2 is SYGVKD. The CDR3 DNA follows: TGTGCCATCAGTGAGATGACAGGGACTGAGCAGTTCTTC. Translation: CAISEMTGTEQFF.

This clonotype was recorded at least ten times. V usage is TRBV7-9 and J usage is TRBJ1-6, with a possible D match to TRBD1 (5 bases). CDR1 is SEHNR, CDR2 FQNEAQ, per germline (reference sequence). V lost 5 bases, J lost 7 bases, and 15 bases lay in between. The CDR3 covers 15 residues. CDR3 sequence (DNA): TGTGCCAGCAGCCCCCGCCAGGGCCGAAATTCACCCCTCCACTTT. It specifies CASSPRQGRNSPLHF.

There are many counts of this clonotype. V usage is TRBV5-1 and J usage is TRBJ2-1; 8 bases map to TRBD2. Germline V CDR1 and CDR2: SGHRS, YFSETQ. Trimming took 4 bases from V and 3 from J; bases not matched to a gene: 21. This CDR3 contains 20 residues. CDR3: CASSRDLMAGGRLGYNEQFF. CDR3 DNA: TGCGCCAGCAGCCGCGATCTGATGGCGGGAGGCCGGCTCGGCTACAATGAGCAGTTCTTC.

Many counts were recorded for this clonotype. The V gene is TRBV5-1, the J gene TRBJ1-2; TRBD1 might be the D (5 bases). Trimming shortened V by 4 bases and J by 4 bases, and 14 bases separated the two germline ends. This CDR3 spans 14 amino acids. Germline assignment: CDR1 SGHRS and CDR2 YFSETQ. This CDR3 reads CASSRGTLSYGYTF. CDR3 nucleotides: TGCGCCAGCAGCCGCGGGACTCTTAGCTATGGCTACACCTTC.

This clonotype was detected many times. This rearrangement joins TRBV4-1 to TRBJ1-5, with D tentatively TRBD1 (6 bases). The CDR3 runs 15 residues. Per germline, CDR1 MGHRA and CDR2 YSYEKL. V was pared by 0 bases and J by 2 bases, with 8 bases between. CDR3 DNA sequence: TGCGCCAGCAGCCAAGATCGACAGGGCAATCAGCCCCAGCATTTT. Its protein product is CASSQDRQGNQPQHF.

Many counts were recorded for this clonotype. The chain links TRBV20-1 to TRBJ2-3; D is unclear. V was trimmed by 1 base and J by 3 bases, leaving 8 bases between them. CDR3 length: 13 amino acids. Germline lookup yields CDR1 DFQATT and CDR2 SNEGSKA (reference sequence). The CDR3 loop reads CSARVMRTDTQYF. CDR3 sequence (DNA): TGCAGTGCTAGAGTTATGAGGACAGATACGCAGTATTTT.

This clonotype showed up many times. The V gene is TRBV11-2, the J gene TRBJ2-1; 8 bases fit TRBD2. CDR3 length: 17 residues. Germline CDR1 is SGHAT and CDR2 is FQNNGV. V trimming: 4 bases; J trimming: 2 bases; junction bases outside the gene matches: 10. CDR3 DNA: TGTGCCAGCAGCTGGGGAGCGGGAGTCCACCCCTACAATGAGCAGTTCTTC. This sequence encodes CASSWGAGVHPYNEQFF.

V and J are TRBV27 and TRBJ2-2, with a possible D match to TRBD1 (5 bases). V was cut by 5 bases and J by 7 bases, with 8 bases left in between. The CDR3 has 12 residues. Germline loops: CDR1 MNHEY, CDR2 SMNVEV (reference sequence). The chain's CDR3 is CASSGAYGELFF. In DNA form, the CDR3 reads TGTGCCAGCAGTGGGGCCTACGGGGAGCTGTTTTTT.

This clonotype was counted many times. The chain links TRBV5-1 to TRBJ2-1; a weak D match, TRBD2 (5 bases). The V gene's germline CDR1 is SGHRS and CDR2 YFSETQ. V lost 3 bases and J lost 5, with 9 bases in between. This CDR3 region has 13 residues. CDR3 sequence: CASSSGNNNEQFF. The CDR3 nucleotides are TGCGCCAGCAGCTCGGGGAACAACAATGAGCAGTTCTTC.

The genes are TRBV28 and TRBJ2-7; D is possibly TRBD1 (6 bases). Germline loops: CDR1 MDHEN, CDR2 SYDVKM. The germline V and J ends were trimmed by 7 bases and 2 bases, with 15 bases remaining between them. The CDR3 has 14 amino acids. Here the CDR3 DNA reads TGTGCCAGCACCCTCCCAGGGGACCCCTACGAGCAGTACTTC. Its translation: CASTLPGDPYEQYF. Drawing the rest from reference TRBV28 and TRBJ2-7, the complete variable domain is DVKVTQSSRYLVKRTGEKVFLECVQDMDHENMFWYRQDPGLGLRLIYFSYDVKMKEKGDIPEGYSVSREKKERFSLILESASTNQTSMYLCASTLPGDPYEQYFGPGTRLTVT.

In its sample, this clonotype was seen many times. The chain has TRBV6-1 and TRBJ1-5; the D gene is possibly TRBD1 (5 bases). CDR1 and CDR2 (germline): MNHNS, SASEGT. The CDR3 is made up of 18 amino acids. Deletions cut 2 bases from V and 3 bases from J, with 20 bases between. Written as DNA, the CDR3 is TGTGCCAGCAGTGAAACCGGGACTATTATGGGGAACAATCAGCCCCAGCATTTT. Translated, it gives CASSETGTIMGNNQPQHF.

This clonotype was picked up many times. The V call is TRBV5-1, the J call TRBJ2-4; 11 bases agree with TRBD2. CDR3 length: 18 residues. Germline loops: CDR1 SGHRS, CDR2 YFSETQ. The V and J ends lost 0 bases and 9 bases, in that order; junction bases with no gene match: 14. Here the CDR3 DNA reads TGCGCCAGCAGCTTGGGGGGTACTAGCGGGAGCGATGGTGGCATTCAGTACTTC. It codes for CASSLGGTSGSDGGIQYF.

This sequence joins TRBV4-3 and TRBJ1-1, with 9 bases matching TRBD1. The CDR3 runs 17 residues. Germline trimming cut 0 bases from V and 0 bases from J; bases unmatched to any gene: 5. Germline assignment: CDR1 LGHNA and CDR2 YSLEER. CDR3 DNA: TGCGCCAGCAGCCAAGATCAACAGGGGGCTATGAACACTGAAGCTTTCTTT. This gives the protein CASSQDQQGAMNTEAFF.

At least ten counts were recorded for this clonotype. The chain links TRBV3-1 to TRBJ2-2; TRBD2 aligns across 8 bases. CDR1 LGHDT and CDR2 YNNKEL come from the germline V gene (reference sequence). This CDR3 region has 14 residues. V dropped 1 base and J dropped 7; count of bases not matched to a gene: 2. The CDR3 nucleotides read TGTGCCAGCAGCCAAGCGGGGGGGGACGGGGAGCTGTTTTTT. It translates to CASSQAGGDGELFF.

This chain joins TRBV27 and TRBJ2-3, with 10 bases aligning to TRBD1. The CDR3 has 15 amino acids. Germline V gene data show CDR1 as MNHEY and CDR2 as SMNVEV (reference sequence). V shed 6 bases, J shed 0 bases, and the junction held 3 bases outside the gene matches. The CDR3 here is CASRGTGASTDTQYF. CDR3 in DNA: TGTGCCAGCAGGGGGACAGGGGCTAGCACAGATACGCAGTATTTT.

This clonotype was detected a few times. V and J are TRBV7-9 and TRBJ2-1; 7 bases are a match to TRBD2. Germline CDR1 is SEHNR and CDR2 is FQNEAQ (reference sequence). Losses at the gene ends were 1 base for V and 0 bases for J; bases not matched to a gene: 3. The CDR3 is 16 residues long. CDR3 in DNA: TGTGCCAGCAGCTTAGGGCGGGAGATCTCCTACAATGAGCAGTTCTTC. Its translation is CASSLGREISYNEQFF.

This clonotype has a count of ten or more. The chain couples TRBV12-3 or TRBV12-4 to TRBJ1-2; no clear D gene. CDR3 length: 15 residues. V lost 2 bases, J lost 8 bases, and 18 bases lay in between. The CDR3, as DNA: TGTGCCAGCAGTTTAACCTGGACTGCGCGAGCGGGCTACACCTTC. It translates to CASSLTWTARAGYTF.

V usage is TRBV19 and J usage is TRBJ2-3; 7 bases line up with TRBD1. Unmatched junction bases numbered 1, after V lost 3 bases and J lost 1 base. CDR3 length equals 14 residues. Germline V CDR1 and CDR2: LNHDA, SQIVND (reference sequence). CDR3 DNA: TGTGCCAGTAGTATTACAGGGGGCACAGATACGCAGTATTTT. It yields the protein CASSITGGTDTQYF. Full variable domain (missing parts from reference TRBV19 and TRBJ2-3): DGGITQSPKYLFRKEGQNVTLSCEQNLNHDAMYWYRQDPGQGLRLIYYSQIVNDFQKGDIAEGYSVSREKKESFPLTVTSAQKNPTAFYLCASSITGGTDTQYFGPGTRLTVL.

This clonotype was observed at least ten times. V is TRBV5-1 and J is TRBJ2-1; TRBD2 agrees at 8 bases. After removal of 7 bases from V and 9 bases from J, the junction contained 12 bases not matched to a gene. CDR3 size: 14 residues. The germline CDR1 and CDR2 sequences are SGHRS and YFSETQ. CDR3 in amino acids: CASCPVAGYGEQFF. CDR3 nucleotides: TGCGCCAGCTGCCCCGTAGCGGGATACGGTGAGCAGTTCTTC.

This clonotype was seen at least ten times. The J gene is TRBJ2-2, the V gene TRBV7-9, with D maybe TRBD2 (6 bases). V was cut by 5 bases and J by 2 bases, with 18 bases left in between. This CDR3 spans 17 amino acids. Germline assignment: CDR1 SEHNR and CDR2 FQNEAQ (reference sequence). This CDR3 is CASSLKPGLPNTGELFF. In DNA, the CDR3 is TGTGCCAGCAGCCTCAAACCGGGACTGCCAAACACCGGGGAGCTGTTTTTT.

As regards this clonotype: The junction does not match germline at one end; this may be a read error. The V call is TRBV30, the J call TRBJ2-3, with 7 bases aligning to TRBD2. This CDR3 comprises 15 residues. In germline, CDR1 is GTSNPN, CDR2 SVGIG (reference sequence). DNA for the CDR3: TGTGCCTGGAGTTGGGAGGCGGGAGTTACAGGTACGCAGTATTTT. It is translated as CAWSWEAGVTGTQYF.

This clonotype was detected ten times or more. The chain links TRBV7-9 to TRBJ2-2; D is unclear. V shed 4 bases and J shed 4 bases, with 7 bases lying between them. This CDR3 region has 13 residues. Per the germline V gene, CDR1 is SEHNR and CDR2 is FQNEAQ (reference sequence). CDR3 sequence: CASSSTSTGELFF. The CDR3 coding sequence is TGTGCCAGCAGCTCTACAAGCACCGGGGAGCTGTTTTTT.